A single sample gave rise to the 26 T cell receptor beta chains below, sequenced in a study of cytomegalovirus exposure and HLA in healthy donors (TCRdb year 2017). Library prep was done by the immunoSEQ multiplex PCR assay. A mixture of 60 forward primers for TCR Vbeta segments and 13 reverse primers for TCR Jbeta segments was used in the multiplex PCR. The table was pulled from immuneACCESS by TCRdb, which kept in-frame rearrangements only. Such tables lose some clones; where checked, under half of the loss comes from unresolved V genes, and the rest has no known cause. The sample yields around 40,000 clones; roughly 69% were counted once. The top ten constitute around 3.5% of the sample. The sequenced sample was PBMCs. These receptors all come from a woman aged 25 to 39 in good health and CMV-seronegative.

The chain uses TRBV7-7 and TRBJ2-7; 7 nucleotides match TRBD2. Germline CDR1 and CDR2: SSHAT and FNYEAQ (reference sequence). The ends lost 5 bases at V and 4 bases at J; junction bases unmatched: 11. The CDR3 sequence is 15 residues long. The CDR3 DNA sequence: TGTGCCAGCAGCCTGGGCGAGGGAGGGAGTTACGAGCAGTACTTC. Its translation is CASSLGEGGSYEQYF.

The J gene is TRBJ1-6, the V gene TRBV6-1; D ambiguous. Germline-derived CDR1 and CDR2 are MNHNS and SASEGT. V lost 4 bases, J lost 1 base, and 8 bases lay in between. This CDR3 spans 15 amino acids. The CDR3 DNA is TGTGCCAGCAGTGCGGGGAAATCCTATAATTCACCCCTCCACTTT. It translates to CASSAGKSYNSPLHF.

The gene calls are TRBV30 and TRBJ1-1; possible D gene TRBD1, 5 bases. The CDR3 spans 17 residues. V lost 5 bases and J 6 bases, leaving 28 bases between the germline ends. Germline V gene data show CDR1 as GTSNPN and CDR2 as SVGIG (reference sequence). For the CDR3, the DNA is TGTGCCTGGGGAGGGTGCAGGGAGGGTTTTTGCCAATCTGAAGCTTTCTTT. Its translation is CAWGGCREGFCQSEAFF.

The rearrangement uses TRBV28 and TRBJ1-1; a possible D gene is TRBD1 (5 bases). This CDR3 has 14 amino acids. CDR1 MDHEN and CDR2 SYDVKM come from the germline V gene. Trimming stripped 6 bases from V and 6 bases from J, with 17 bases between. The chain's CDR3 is CASRGGDRSAEAFF. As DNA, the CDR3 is TGTGCCAGCAGAGGAGGGGATCGGTCCGCTGAAGCTTTCTTT.

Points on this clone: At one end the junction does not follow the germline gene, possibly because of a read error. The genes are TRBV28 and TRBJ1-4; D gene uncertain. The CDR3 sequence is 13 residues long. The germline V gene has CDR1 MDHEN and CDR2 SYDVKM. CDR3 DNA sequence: TGTGCCAGCAGTTCCCCGGCCGGTAGATTTCTGAGGTTT. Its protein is CASSSPAGRFLRF.

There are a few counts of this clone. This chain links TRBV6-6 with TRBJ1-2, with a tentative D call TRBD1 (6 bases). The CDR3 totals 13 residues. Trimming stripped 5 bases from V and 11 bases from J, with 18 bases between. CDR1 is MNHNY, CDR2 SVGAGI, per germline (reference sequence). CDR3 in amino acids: CASSPNKQGPYTF. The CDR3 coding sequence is TGTGCCAGCAGTCCGAATAAACAGGGACCTTACACCTTC.

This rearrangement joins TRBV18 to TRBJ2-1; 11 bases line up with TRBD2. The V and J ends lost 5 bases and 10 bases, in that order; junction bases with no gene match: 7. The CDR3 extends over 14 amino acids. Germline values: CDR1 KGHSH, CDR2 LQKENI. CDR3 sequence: CASSSSLAGDEQFF. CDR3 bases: TGTGCCAGCTCATCGTCACTAGCGGGAGACGAGCAGTTCTTC.

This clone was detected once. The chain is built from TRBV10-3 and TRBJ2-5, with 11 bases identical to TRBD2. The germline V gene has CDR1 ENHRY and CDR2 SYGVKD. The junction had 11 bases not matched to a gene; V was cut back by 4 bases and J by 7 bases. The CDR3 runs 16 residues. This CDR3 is CAISGKGLADRGTQYF. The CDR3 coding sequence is TGTGCCATCAGTGGGAAGGGACTAGCGGACCGAGGGACCCAGTACTTC.

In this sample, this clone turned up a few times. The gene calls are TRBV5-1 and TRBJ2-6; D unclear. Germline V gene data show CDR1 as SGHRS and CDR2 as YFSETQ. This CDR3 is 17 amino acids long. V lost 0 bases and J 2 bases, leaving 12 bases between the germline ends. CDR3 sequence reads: CASSLAGAFPGANVLTF. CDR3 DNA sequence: TGCGCCAGCAGCTTGGCTGGTGCGTTCCCTGGGGCCAACGTCCTGACTTTC. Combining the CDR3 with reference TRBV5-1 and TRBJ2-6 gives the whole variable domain KAGVTQTPRYLIKTRGQQVTLSCSPISGHRSVSWYQQTPGQGLQFLFEYFSETQRNKGNFPGRFSGRQFSNSRSEMNVSTLELGDSALYLCASSLAGAFPGANVLTFGAGSRLTVL.

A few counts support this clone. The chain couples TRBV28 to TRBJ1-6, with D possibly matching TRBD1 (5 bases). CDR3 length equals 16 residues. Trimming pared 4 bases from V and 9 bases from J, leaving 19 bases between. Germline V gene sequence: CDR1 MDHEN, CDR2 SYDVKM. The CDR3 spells CASSSSFGDSISPLHF. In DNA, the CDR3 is TGTGCCAGCAGTTCTTCTTTTGGGGACTCGATTTCACCCCTCCACTTT.

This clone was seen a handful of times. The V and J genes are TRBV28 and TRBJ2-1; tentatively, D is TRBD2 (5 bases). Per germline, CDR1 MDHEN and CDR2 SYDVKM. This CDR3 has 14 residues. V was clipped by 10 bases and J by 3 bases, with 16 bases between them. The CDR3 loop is CATLTGTLYNEQFF. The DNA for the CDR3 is TGTGCCACCTTAACGGGAACCCTCTACAATGAGCAGTTCTTC. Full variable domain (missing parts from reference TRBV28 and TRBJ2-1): DVKVTQSSRYLVKRTGEKVFLECVQDMDHENMFWYRQDPGLGLRLIYFSYDVKMKEKGDIPEGYSVSREKKERFSLILESASTNQTSMYLCATLTGTLYNEQFFGPGTRLTVL.

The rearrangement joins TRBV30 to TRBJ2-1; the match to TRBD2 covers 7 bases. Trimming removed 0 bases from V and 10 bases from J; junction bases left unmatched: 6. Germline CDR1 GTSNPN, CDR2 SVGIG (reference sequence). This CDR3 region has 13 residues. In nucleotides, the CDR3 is TGTGCCTGGAGTGTAGGGGAGGGCAACGAGCAGTTCTTC. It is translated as CAWSVGEGNEQFF. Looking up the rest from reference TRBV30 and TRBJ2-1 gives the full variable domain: SQTIHQWPATLVQPVGSPLSLECTVEGTSNPNLYWYRQAAGRGLQLLFYSVGIGQISSEVPQNLSASRPQDRQFILSSKKLLLSDSGFYLCAWSVGEGNEQFFGPGTRLTVL.

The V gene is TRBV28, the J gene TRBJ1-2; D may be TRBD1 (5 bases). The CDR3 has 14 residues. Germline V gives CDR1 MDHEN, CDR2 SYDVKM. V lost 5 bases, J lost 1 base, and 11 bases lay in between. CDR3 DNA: TGTGCCAGCAGTCGGACATATCTTAACTATGGCTACACCTTC. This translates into CASSRTYLNYGYTF.

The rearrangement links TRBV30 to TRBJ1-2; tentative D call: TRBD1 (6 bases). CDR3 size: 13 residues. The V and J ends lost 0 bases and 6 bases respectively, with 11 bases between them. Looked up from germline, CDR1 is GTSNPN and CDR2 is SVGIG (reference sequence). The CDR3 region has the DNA TGTGCCTGGAGTGTACGACAGGACGATGGCTACACCTTC. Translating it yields CAWSVRQDDGYTF. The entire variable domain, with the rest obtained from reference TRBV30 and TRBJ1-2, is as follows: SQTIHQWPATLVQPVGSPLSLECTVEGTSNPNLYWYRQAAGRGLQLLFYSVGIGQISSEVPQNLSASRPQDRQFILSSKKLLLSDSGFYLCAWSVRQDDGYTFGSGTRLTVV.

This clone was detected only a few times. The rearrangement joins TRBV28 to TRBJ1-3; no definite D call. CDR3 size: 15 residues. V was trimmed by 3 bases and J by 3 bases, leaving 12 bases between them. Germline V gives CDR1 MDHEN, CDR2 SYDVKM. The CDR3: CASSFSDSRGNTIYF. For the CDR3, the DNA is TGTGCCAGCAGTTTCAGTGACTCCCGTGGAAACACCATATATTTT.

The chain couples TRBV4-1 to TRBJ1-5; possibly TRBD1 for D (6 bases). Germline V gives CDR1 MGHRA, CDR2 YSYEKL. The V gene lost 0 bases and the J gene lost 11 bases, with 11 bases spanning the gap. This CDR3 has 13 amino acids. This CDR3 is CASSQDQGWAQHF. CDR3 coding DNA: TGCGCCAGCAGCCAAGATCAGGGGTGGGCCCAGCATTTT.

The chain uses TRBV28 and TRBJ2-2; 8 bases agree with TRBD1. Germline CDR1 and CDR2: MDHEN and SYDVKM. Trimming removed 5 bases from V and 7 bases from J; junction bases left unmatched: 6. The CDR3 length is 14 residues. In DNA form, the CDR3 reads TGTGCCAGCAGTCTGCAGGGGGCGGACGGGGAGCTGTTTTTT. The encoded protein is CASSLQGADGELFF.

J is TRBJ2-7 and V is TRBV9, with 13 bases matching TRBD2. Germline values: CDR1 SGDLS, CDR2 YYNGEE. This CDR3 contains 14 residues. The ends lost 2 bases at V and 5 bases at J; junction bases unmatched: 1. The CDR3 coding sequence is TGTGCCAGCAGCGTCGGACTAGCGGGAGACGAGCAGTACTTC. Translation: CASSVGLAGDEQYF.

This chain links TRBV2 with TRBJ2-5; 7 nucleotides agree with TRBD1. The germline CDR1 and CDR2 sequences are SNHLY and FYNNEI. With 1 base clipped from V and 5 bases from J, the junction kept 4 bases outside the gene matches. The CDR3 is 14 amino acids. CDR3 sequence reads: CASSEDRGGETQYF. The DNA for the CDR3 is TGTGCCAGCAGTGAAGACAGGGGTGGCGAGACCCAGTACTTC.

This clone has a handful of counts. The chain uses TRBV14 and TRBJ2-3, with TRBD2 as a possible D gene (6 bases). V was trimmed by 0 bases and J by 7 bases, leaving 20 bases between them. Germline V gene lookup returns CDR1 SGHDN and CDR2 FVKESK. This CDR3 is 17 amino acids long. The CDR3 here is CASSQDGPGFGTYTQYF. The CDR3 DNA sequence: TGTGCCAGCAGCCAAGATGGGCCGGGATTCGGGACTTATACGCAGTATTTT.

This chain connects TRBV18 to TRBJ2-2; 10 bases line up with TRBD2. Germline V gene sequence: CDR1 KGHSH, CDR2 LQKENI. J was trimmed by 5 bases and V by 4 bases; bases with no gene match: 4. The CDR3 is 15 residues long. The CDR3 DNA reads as TGTGCCAGCTCACTGGGACTAGCGCAGACCGGGGAGCTGTTTTTT. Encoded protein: CASSLGLAQTGELFF.

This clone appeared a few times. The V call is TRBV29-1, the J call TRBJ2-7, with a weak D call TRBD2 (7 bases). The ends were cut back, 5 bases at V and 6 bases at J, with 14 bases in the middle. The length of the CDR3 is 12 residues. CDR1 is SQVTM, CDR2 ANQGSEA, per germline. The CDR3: CSVRRGGAEQYF. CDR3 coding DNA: TGCAGCGTTCGAAGGGGGGGGGCCGAGCAGTACTTC.

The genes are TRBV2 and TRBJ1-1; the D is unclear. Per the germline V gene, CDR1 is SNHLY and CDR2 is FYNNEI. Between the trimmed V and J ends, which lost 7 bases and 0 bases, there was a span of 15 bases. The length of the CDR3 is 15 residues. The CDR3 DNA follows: TGTGCCAGCACCCAATGGGCTAATATGAACACTGAAGCTTTCTTT. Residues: CASTQWANMNTEAFF.

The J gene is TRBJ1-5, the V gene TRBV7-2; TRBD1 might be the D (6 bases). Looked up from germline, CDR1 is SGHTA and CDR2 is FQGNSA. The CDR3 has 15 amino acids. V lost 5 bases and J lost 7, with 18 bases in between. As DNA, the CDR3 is TGTGCCAGCAGCCGAGAAGGGACATTAGAACAGCCCCAGCATTTT. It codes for CASSREGTLEQPQHF.

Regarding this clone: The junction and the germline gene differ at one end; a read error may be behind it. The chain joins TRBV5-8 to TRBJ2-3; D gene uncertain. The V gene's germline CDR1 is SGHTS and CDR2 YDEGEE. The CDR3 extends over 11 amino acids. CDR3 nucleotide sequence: TGTGCCAGCAGCTCCACATATACGCAGTATTTT. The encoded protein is CASSSTYTQYF.

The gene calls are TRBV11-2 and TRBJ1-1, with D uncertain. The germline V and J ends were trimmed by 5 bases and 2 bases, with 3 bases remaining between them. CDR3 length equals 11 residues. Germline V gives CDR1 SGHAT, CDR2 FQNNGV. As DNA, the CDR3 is TGTGCCAGCAGCCTTAACACTGAAGCTTTCTTT. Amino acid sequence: CASSLNTEAFF.